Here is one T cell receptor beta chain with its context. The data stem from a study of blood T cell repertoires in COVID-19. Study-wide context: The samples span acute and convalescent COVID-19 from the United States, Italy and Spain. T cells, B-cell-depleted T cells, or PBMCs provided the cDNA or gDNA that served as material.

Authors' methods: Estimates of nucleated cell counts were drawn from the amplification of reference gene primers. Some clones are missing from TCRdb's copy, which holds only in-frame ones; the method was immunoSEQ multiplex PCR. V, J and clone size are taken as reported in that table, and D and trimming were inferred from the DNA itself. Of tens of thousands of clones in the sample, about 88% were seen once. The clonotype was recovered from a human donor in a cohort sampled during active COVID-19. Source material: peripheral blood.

CDR3 in amino acids: CASRERLTSGANVLTF. The CDR3 nucleotides read TGTGCCAGCAGAGAGCGGCTCACCTCTGGGGCCAACGTCCTGACTTTC. The chain is built from TRBV5-6 and TRBJ2-6; D possibly corresponds to TRBD2 (5 bases). V was cut by 5 bases and J by 0 bases, with 12 bases left in between. Germline V gives CDR1 SGHDT, CDR2 YYEEEE. The CDR3 covers 16 residues.